These 25 T cell receptor beta chains originate from one sample sequenced in a study of shared clonotypes between healthy human individuals (TCRdb year 2020). The method behind the library was the immunoSEQ multiplex PCR assay. TCRdb obtained this table from immuneACCESS and retained in-frame rearrangements with V and J assigned. These tables miss some clones; where compared with another copy, unresolved V genes account for less than half of the shortfall, and the remainder is unexplained. The sample table shows 2,500,000 or so clones, and approximately 90% are seen once. The ten largest clones represent roughly 0.15% of the sample. Material for sequencing was naive CD4+ T cells sorted from blood. The meaning of the sample's cell subset or site label: CD45RA+ positively selected. These TCRs come from a man in his late teens or twenties in good health.

The V call is TRBV11-2, the J call TRBJ2-5; D is unresolved. V was cut by 2 bases and J by 2 bases, with 9 bases left in between. The germline gives CDR1 SGHAT, CDR2 FQNNGV. This CDR3 has 14 residues. The CDR3 DNA reads as TGTGCCAGCAGCTTAACAGTGATTCAAGAGACCCAGTACTTC. This translates into CASSLTVIQETQYF.

The gene calls are TRBV12-5 and TRBJ2-3; 10 nucleotides line up with TRBD2. Unmatched junction bases numbered 7, after V lost 1 base and J lost 0 bases. The CDR3 has 18 residues. The germline V gene has CDR1 LGHNT and CDR2 FRNRAP. The chain's CDR3 is CASGLAAKTSGSTDTQYF. CDR3 DNA sequence: TGTGCTAGTGGTTTGGCCGCAAAGACTAGCGGGAGCACAGATACGCAGTATTTT.

This clone was detected only once. This chain links TRBV7-2 with TRBJ2-5; possible D gene TRBD1, 6 bases. Germline V CDR1 and CDR2: SGHTA, FQGNSA. V lost 0 bases, J lost 4 bases, and 12 bases lay in between. The CDR3 consists of 15 residues. CDR3 nucleotides: TGTGCCAGCAGCTTAGCGCACCTGGGGGCAGAGACCCAGTACTTC. It translates to CASSLAHLGAETQYF.

The CDR3 region has the DNA TGTGCCAGCAGCTTAGGACGGTCGGGCGAGCAGTACTTC. This codes for CASSLGRSGEQYF. The rearrangement links TRBV7-9 to TRBJ2-7, with D hard to call. Germline V gives CDR1 SEHNR, CDR2 FQNEAQ (reference sequence). The CDR3 runs to 13 residues. The V end lost 1 base, the J end lost 6 bases, and 10 bases lay between the germline ends.

The chain employs TRBV5-5 and TRBJ2-7; D might be TRBD1 (6 bases). The CDR3 runs 16 residues. The germline V gene has CDR1 SGHKS and CDR2 YYEKEE (reference sequence). The V end lost 1 base, the J end lost 1 base, and 15 bases lay between the germline ends. For the CDR3, the DNA is TGTGCCAGCAGCTTGCAGGGGTCGGTGGCATCCTACGAGCAGTACTTC. Amino acids: CASSLQGSVASYEQYF.

The chain employs TRBV18 and TRBJ2-3, with 13 nucleotides matching TRBD2. V was clipped by 1 base and J by 5 bases; unmatched bases: 3. The V gene's germline CDR1 is KGHSH and CDR2 LQKENI. This CDR3 is 16 amino acids long. Here the CDR3 DNA reads TGTGCCAGCTCACCACGACTAGCGGGAGGTCTAGATACGCAGTATTTT. Its protein is CASSPRLAGGLDTQYF. The full variable domain, with the rest looked up from reference TRBV18 and TRBJ2-3, is NAGVMQNPRHLVRRRGQEARLRCSPMKGHSHVYWYRQLPEEGLKFMVYLQKENIIDESGMPKERFSAEFPKEGPSILRIQQVVRGDSAAYFCASSPRLAGGLDTQYFGPGTRLTVL.

In DNA form, the CDR3 reads TGTGCCTCAGAATCGAAAGTTAACTATGGCTACACCTTC. This sequence encodes CASESKVNYGYTF. The chain joins TRBV30 to TRBJ1-2; unclear D gene. Germline V gene sequence: CDR1 GTSNPN, CDR2 SVGIG (reference sequence). The V gene lost 7 bases and the J gene lost 1 base, with 13 bases spanning the gap. The CDR3 is 13 amino acids.

The CDR3: CASSLEPETYEQYF. The CDR3, as DNA: TGCGCCAGCAGCTTGGAGCCGGAAACCTACGAGCAGTACTTC. The chain couples TRBV5-1 to TRBJ2-7; D gene unclear. The CDR3 loop spans 14 amino acids. The ends were cut back, 0 bases at V and 2 bases at J, with 9 bases in the middle. Germline V lookup: CDR1 SGHRS, CDR2 YFSETQ.

This clone was counted a few times. Additional DNA sequences in this sample encode the identical CDR3. The chain recombines TRBV7-9 with TRBJ2-7, with D hard to call. V lost 2 bases, J lost 6 bases, and 5 bases lay in between. The CDR3 is made up of 11 amino acids. The germline CDR1 and CDR2 sequences are SEHNR and FQNEAQ (reference sequence). The CDR3 coding sequence is TGTGCCAGCAGCTTATACGGCGAGCAGTACTTC. This encodes CASSLYGEQYF. Using reference TRBV7-9 and TRBJ2-7 for the parts outside the CDR3, the full variable domain is DTGVSQNPRHKITKRGQNVTFRCDPISEHNRLYWYRQTLGQGPEFLTYFQNEAQLEKSRLLSDRFSAERPKGSFSTLEIQRTEQGDSAMYLCASSLYGEQYFGPGTRLTVT.

The rearrangement uses TRBV6-1 and TRBJ1-1; no clear D. Deletions cut 6 bases from V and 0 bases from J, with 8 bases between. CDR1 and CDR2 (germline): MNHNS, SASEGT. The CDR3 covers 13 residues. The CDR3 is CASSLSLNTEAFF. CDR3 DNA: TGTGCCAGCAGCCTCAGTCTGAACACTGAAGCTTTCTTT.

This chain uses TRBV7-2 with TRBJ1-2; tentatively, D is TRBD1 (5 bases). From germline, CDR1 is SGHTA and CDR2 FQGNSA. The V gene lost 4 bases and the J gene lost 4 bases, with 25 bases spanning the gap. The CDR3 totals 18 residues. The CDR3 sequence is CASSSRRGQGSRPYGYTF. CDR3 sequence (DNA): TGTGCCAGCAGCTCGAGAAGGGGCCAGGGATCAAGACCCTATGGCTACACCTTC. Full variable domain (remainder filled in from reference TRBV7-2 and TRBJ1-2): GAGVSQSPSNKVTEKGKDVELRCDPISGHTALYWYRQSLGQGLEFLIYFQGNSAPDKSGLPSDRFSAERTGGSVSTLTIQRTQQEDSAVYLCASSSRRGQGSRPYGYTFGSGTRLTVV.

This clone appeared a single time. The rearrangement links TRBV5-1 to TRBJ1-6; 8 bases align to TRBD1. The germline CDR1 and CDR2 sequences are SGHRS and YFSETQ. There are 15 residues in the CDR3. V was pared by 0 bases and J by 10 bases, with 6 bases of the junction left unmatched. The chain's CDR3 is CASSLVQGAWSPLHF. The CDR3, as DNA: TGCGCCAGCAGCTTGGTTCAGGGGGCATGGTCACCCCTCCACTTT.

The V gene is TRBV5-1, the J gene TRBJ2-3, with D perhaps TRBD1 or TRBD2 (5 bases each). Germline assignment: CDR1 SGHRS and CDR2 YFSETQ. V was cut by 4 bases and J by 3 bases, with 18 bases left in between. The CDR3 is 16 amino acids. The CDR3 protein is CASSPLEGKGTDTQYF. CDR3 bases: TGCGCCAGCAGCCCACTAGAGGGGAAAGGGACAGATACGCAGTATTTT.

Comments on this clone: This sample includes further DNA sequences coding for the same CDR3. Written as DNA, the CDR3 is TGCGCCAGCAGCTTGGGAGGCGGGGGGCCCTACGAGCAGTACTTC. Amino acid sequence: CASSLGGGGPYEQYF. The chain has TRBV5-1 and TRBJ2-7; 8 bases line up with TRBD2. This CDR3 spans 15 amino acids. The V and J ends lost 0 bases and 2 bases, in that order; junction bases with no gene match: 4. Germline assignment: CDR1 SGHRS and CDR2 YFSETQ.

CDR3 loop: CASRLRAYSYNEQFF. The CDR3 DNA follows: TGTGCCAGCAGACTCAGGGCTTACTCCTACAATGAGCAGTTCTTC. The gene calls are TRBV6-5 and TRBJ2-1; TRBD1 is a possible D gene (5 bases). V was trimmed by 6 bases and J by 0 bases, leaving 12 bases between them. The CDR3 contains 15 residues. From germline, CDR1 is MNHEY and CDR2 SVGAGI.

This clone was seen only a few times. CDR3 nucleotides: TGTGCCTCGAGGACAGGGGGTCTCGAGCAGTACTTC. Translated: CASRTGGLEQYF. This chain uses TRBV10-3 with TRBJ2-7; 10 bases map to TRBD1. CDR3 size: 12 residues. The germline gives CDR1 ENHRY, CDR2 SYGVKD. The ends lost 11 bases at V and 6 bases at J; junction bases unmatched: 7.

The genes are TRBV28 and TRBJ1-3; D uncertain. The CDR3 consists of 10 residues. V lost 8 bases and J lost 7, with 6 bases in between. Germline values: CDR1 MDHEN, CDR2 SYDVKM. The CDR3 reads CASARNTIYF. The CDR3 nucleotides are TGTGCCAGCGCTAGGAACACCATATATTTT. Full variable domain (remainder filled in from reference TRBV28 and TRBJ1-3): DVKVTQSSRYLVKRTGEKVFLECVQDMDHENMFWYRQDPGLGLRLIYFSYDVKMKEKGDIPEGYSVSREKKERFSLILESASTNQTSMYLCASARNTIYFGEGSWLTVV.

Details on this clone: The sample has other DNA sequences that encode this CDR3 too. The chain employs TRBV2 and TRBJ1-1, with unresolved D. Germline loops: CDR1 SNHLY, CDR2 FYNNEI. Trimming shortened V by 1 base and J by 1 base, and 4 bases separated the two germline ends. The CDR3 length is 13 residues. The CDR3 nucleotides are TGTGCCAGCAGTGAAGGGCCGAACACTGAAGCTTTCTTT. It codes for CASSEGPNTEAFF.

V usage is TRBV9 and J usage is TRBJ2-3; TRBD2 aligns across 7 bases. Trimming removed 0 bases from V and 5 bases from J; junction bases left unmatched: 6. The CDR3 totals 15 residues. From germline, CDR1 is SGDLS and CDR2 YYNGEE. The CDR3: CASSVVLGGIDTQYF. Written as DNA, the CDR3 is TGTGCCAGCAGCGTAGTTCTGGGGGGGATAGATACGCAGTATTTT.

A remark on this clone: The sample contains more than one DNA sequence encoding this CDR3. This sequence joins TRBV30 and TRBJ2-5; perhaps TRBD2 as D (5 bases). The CDR3 spans 11 residues. Between the trimmed V and J ends, which lost 5 bases and 3 bases, there was a span of 7 bases. Germline V gene data show CDR1 as GTSNPN and CDR2 as SVGIG (reference sequence). CDR3 DNA sequence: TGTGCCTGGTCGACTAAAGAGACCCAGTACTTC. This translates into CAWSTKETQYF.

The chain couples TRBV2 to TRBJ2-2; D uncertain. The germline V gene encodes CDR1 SNHLY and CDR2 FYNNEI. The length of the CDR3 is 15 residues. V was trimmed by 4 bases and J by 4 bases, leaving 13 bases between them. The CDR3 nucleotides are TGTGCCAGCAGTGTTAGATCGAAAACCACCGGGGAGCTGTTTTTT. It specifies CASSVRSKTTGELFF.

In the case of this clone: This specimen includes other DNA sequences encoding the same CDR3. V gene TRBV5-1 combines with J gene TRBJ2-3, with 7 bases aligning to TRBD2. Germline V gene lookup returns CDR1 SGHRS and CDR2 YFSETQ. The CDR3 totals 14 residues. Losses at the gene ends were 4 bases for V and 0 bases for J; bases not matched to a gene: 2. Here the CDR3 reads CASSGGESTDTQYF. The CDR3 nucleotides read TGCGCCAGCAGCGGGGGGGAGAGCACAGATACGCAGTATTTT.

This clone was observed a single time. J is TRBJ2-2 and V is TRBV30; 9 bases match TRBD2. CDR1 is GTSNPN, CDR2 SVGIG, per germline (reference sequence). The CDR3 length is 15 residues. V dropped 6 bases and J dropped 6; count of bases not matched to a gene: 11. CDR3 DNA: TGTGCCTGTCATGGGGCTAGCGGGGTATCCGGGGAGCTGTTTTTT. It codes for CACHGASGVSGELFF.

The V and J genes are TRBV11-2 and TRBJ1-4; D remains unclear. CDR1 and CDR2 from the germline V gene are SGHAT and FQNNGV. Trimming took off 4 bases at V and 0 bases at J, with 21 bases between the two ends. The CDR3 is 19 residues long. CDR3 DNA sequence: TGTGCCAGCAGCTCTCTAAATGTCCGCGGCTTTGCAACTAATGAAAAACTGTTTTTT. Its translation is CASSSLNVRGFATNEKLFF.

The chain employs TRBV7-9 and TRBJ1-4; a weak D match, TRBD1 (5 bases). The V end was cut by 7 bases, the J end by 0 bases, with 12 bases between. This CDR3 spans 15 amino acids. CDR1 and CDR2 from the germline V gene are SEHNR and FQNEAQ (reference sequence). The CDR3 DNA reads as TGTGCCAGCACCGAGGTGGGGCCAACTAATGAAAAACTGTTTTTT. This sequence encodes CASTEVGPTNEKLFF.